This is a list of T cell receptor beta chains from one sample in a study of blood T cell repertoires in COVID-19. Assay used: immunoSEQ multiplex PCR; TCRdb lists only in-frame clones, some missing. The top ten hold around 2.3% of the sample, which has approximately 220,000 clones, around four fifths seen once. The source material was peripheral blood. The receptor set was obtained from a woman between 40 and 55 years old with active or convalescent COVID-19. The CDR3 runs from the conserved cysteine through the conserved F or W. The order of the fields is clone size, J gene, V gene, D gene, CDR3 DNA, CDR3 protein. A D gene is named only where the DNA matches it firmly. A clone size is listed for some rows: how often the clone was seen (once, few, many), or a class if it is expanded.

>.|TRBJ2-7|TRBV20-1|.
TGCAGCGTGGGACAAGGATACGAGCAGTACTTC
CSVGQGYEQYF
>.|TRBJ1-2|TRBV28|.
TGTGCCACCGCAACGCCACAGGAGGGCTATGGCTACACCTTC
CATATPQEGYGYTF
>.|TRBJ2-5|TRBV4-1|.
TGCGCCAGCAGCCAAGCGAGGGGGTTCCAAGAGACCCAGTACTTC
CASSQARGFQETQYF
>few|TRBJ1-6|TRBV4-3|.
TGCGCCAGCAGCCAAAAACAGGCTGTTAATTCACCCCTCCACTTT
CASSQKQAVNSPLHF
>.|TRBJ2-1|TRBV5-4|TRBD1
TGTGCCAGCAGCTCCTTTCAGGGGGCGCGAGGGAATGAGCAGTTCTTC
CASSSFQGARGNEQFF
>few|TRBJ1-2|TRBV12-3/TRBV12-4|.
TGTGCCAGCAGTCCCTCTGGGGGGTATGGCTACACCTTC
CASSPSGGYGYTF
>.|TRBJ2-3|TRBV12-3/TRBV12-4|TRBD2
TGTGCCAGCAGTACGGGACTAGGAGATACGCAGTATTTT
CASSTGLGDTQYF
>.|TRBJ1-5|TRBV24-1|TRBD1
TGTGCCACTAACCGGGACAGGATGGAAAGCAATCAGCCCCAGCATTTT
CATNRDRMESNQPQHF
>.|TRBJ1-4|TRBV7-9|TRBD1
TGTGCCAGCACCAGGGGGGAGGGGCAAAAACTGTTTTTT
CASTRGEGQKLFF
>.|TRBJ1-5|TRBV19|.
TGTGCCAGTAGTATAGCCCCAGTGGGTCCAGGGCAGCCCCAGCATTTT
CASSIAPVGPGQPQHF
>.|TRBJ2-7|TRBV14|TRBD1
TGTGCCAGCAGCCAAGCAGGGGGCGGTCACGAGCAGTACTTC
CASSQAGGGHEQYF
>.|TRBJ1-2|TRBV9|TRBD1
TGTGCCAGCAGCGGGGATGGGACAGGGCAATATGGCTACACCTTC
CASSGDGTGQYGYTF
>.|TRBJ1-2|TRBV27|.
TGTGCCAGCAGTTTCGGTCGGGGGGGAGGCTACACCTTC
CASSFGRGGGYTF
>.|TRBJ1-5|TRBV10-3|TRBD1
TGTGCCATCAGACGAGAGGACAGGGACGGGCAGCCCCAGCATTTT
CAIRREDRDGQPQHF
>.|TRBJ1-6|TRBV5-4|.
TGTGCCAGCAGCTTGCAGGGAAAGATTTCACCCCTCCACTTT
CASSLQGKISPLHF
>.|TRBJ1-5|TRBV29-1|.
TGCAGCGTGGCCCAGGGTAGTGAACAGCCCCAGCATTTT
CSVAQGSEQPQHF
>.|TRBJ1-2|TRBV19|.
TGTGCCAGTAGTATAGATCTACGACAAAACTATGGCTACACCTTC
CASSIDLRQNYGYTF
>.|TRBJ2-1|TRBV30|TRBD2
TGTGCCTGGACTAGCGGGGGGGTCAATGAGCAGTTCTTC
CAWTSGGVNEQFF
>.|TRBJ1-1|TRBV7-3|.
TGTGCCAGCAGCTTAGGACAAGGGAACACTGAAGCTTTCTTT
CASSLGQGNTEAFF
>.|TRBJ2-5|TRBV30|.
TGTGCCTGGAGCCCTGACAGCCAAGAGACCCAGTACTTC
CAWSPDSQETQYF
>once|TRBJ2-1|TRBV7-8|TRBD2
TGTGCCAGCATGCGGACTAGCGGGGGGGCGTTTTACAATGAGCAGTTCTTC
CASMRTSGGAFYNEQFF
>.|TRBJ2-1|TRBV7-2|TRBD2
TGTGCCAGCAGCTTTAGCGGGGGGGCCTCCTACAATGAGCAGTTCTTC
CASSFSGGASYNEQFF
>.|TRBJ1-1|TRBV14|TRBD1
TGTGCCAGCAGCCAAGCTTACAGGGGTACTGAAGCTTTCTTT
CASSQAYRGTEAFF
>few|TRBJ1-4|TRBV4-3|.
TGCGCCAGCAGCCAAGGCTCGGAGTCAGTTAATGAAAAACTGTTTTTT
CASSQGSESVNEKLFF
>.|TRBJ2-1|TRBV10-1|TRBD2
TGCGCCAGCAGTGAAACCGGGACTAGCTCCTACAATGAGCAGTTCTTC
CASSETGTSSYNEQFF
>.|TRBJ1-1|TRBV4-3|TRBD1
TGCGCCAGCAGCCAAGCGGGACAGGGGATCACTGAAGCTTTCTTT
CASSQAGQGITEAFF
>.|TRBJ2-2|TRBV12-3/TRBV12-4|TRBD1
TGTGCTATTAGACAGGGGTACACCGGGGAGCTGTTTTTT
CAIRQGYTGELFF
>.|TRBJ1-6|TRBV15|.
TGTGCCACCAGAACGACAGACCGTTCACCCCTCCACTTT
CATRTTDRSPLHF
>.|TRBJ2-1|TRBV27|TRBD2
TGTGCCAGCAGTTCTCCGACTAGCGGTTACAATGAGCAGTTCTTC
CASSSPTSGYNEQFF
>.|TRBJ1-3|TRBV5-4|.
TGTGCCAGCAGCTATACAGGGACCTCTGGAAACACCATATATTTT
CASSYTGTSGNTIYF
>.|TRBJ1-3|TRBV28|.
TGTGCCAGCAGTTTATTTCCAGGGCGCCCCACTGGAAACACCATATATTTT
CASSLFPGRPTGNTIYF
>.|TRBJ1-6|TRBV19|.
TGTGCCAGTAGTATAGGTGGAGGGTCACCCCTCCACTTT
CASSIGGGSPLHF
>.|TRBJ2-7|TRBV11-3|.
TGTGCCAGCAGCTCCCTGAGAGGCTCGCCCGACGAGCAGTACTTC
CASSSLRGSPDEQYF
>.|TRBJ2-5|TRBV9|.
TGTGCCAGCACGCGGTTAAGGGGTCACCAAGAGACCCAGTACTTC
CASTRLRGHQETQYF
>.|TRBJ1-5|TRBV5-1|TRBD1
TGCGCCAGCAGCTTGGCCGGGACAGGGGTCAATCAGCCCCAGCATTTT
CASSLAGTGVNQPQHF
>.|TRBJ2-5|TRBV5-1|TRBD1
TGCGCCAGCAGCTTGGAAATGGGACAGGGAGCTGGAGAGACCCAGTACTTC
CASSLEMGQGAGETQYF
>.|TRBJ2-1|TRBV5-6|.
TGTGCCAGCAGGATAGGGGGCGGGATCGACAATGAGCAGTTCTTC
CASRIGGGIDNEQFF
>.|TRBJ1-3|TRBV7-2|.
TGTGCCAGCAGCTTAGGACAGCTACGCTCTGGAAACACCATATATTTT
CASSLGQLRSGNTIYF
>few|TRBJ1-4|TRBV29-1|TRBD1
TGCAGCGTCGGGGACAGGGAGGGCCGTCGGAGTGAAAAACTGTTTTTT
CSVGDREGRRSEKLFF
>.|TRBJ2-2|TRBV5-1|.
TGCGCCAGCAGCTTGATGACAAGGACCGGGGAGCTGTTTTTT
CASSLMTRTGELFF
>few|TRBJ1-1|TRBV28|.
TGTGCCAGCAGTTTATGGGGGCATGAAGCTTTCTTT
CASSLWGHEAFF
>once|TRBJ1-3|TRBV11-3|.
TGTGCCAGCAGCTTAGTCATAGGACACTTCCGAAACACCATATATTTT
CASSLVIGHFRNTIYF
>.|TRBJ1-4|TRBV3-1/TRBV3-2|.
TGTGCCAGCAGACTAAATGAAAAACTGTTTTTT
CASRLNEKLFF
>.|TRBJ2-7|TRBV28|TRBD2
TGTGCCAGCAGTTTAGGGACTAGCGGGGTATCCTACGAGCAGTACTTC
CASSLGTSGVSYEQYF
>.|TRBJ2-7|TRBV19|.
TGTGCCAGTAGTATGACGGGGAGATTGGGGAGATACGAGCAGTACTTC
CASSMTGRLGRYEQYF
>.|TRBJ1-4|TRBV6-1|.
TGTGCCAGCAGTGAATTCAGGGGCAGGGATGAAAAACTGTTTTTT
CASSEFRGRDEKLFF